The present T cell receptor beta chain was sequenced within a study of T cell responses to AZD1222 COVID-19 vaccine. Study-level points and caveats: Most donors were white British and more were female, and clonal diversity was possibly underestimated.

The method was immunoSEQ multiplex PCR; TCRdb's version includes in-frame clones alone and lacks a portion of them. This repertoire shows about 100,000 clones, more than 75% found once; its top ten account for 4.2%. Comment on this clone: The antigen is not known.

The source of this sequence is an adult in good health. The input for sequencing was peripheral blood, taken on day 0 of MenACWY control vaccination.

CDR3 in amino acids: CAWSGGSSTDTQYF. The CDR3 DNA reads TGTGCCTGGAGTGGCGGGTCTAGCACAGATACGCAGTATTTT. The chain employs TRBV30 and TRBJ2-3, with D possibly being TRBD2 (5 bases). This CDR3 is built from 14 residues. The V end was cut by 1 base, the J end by 0 bases, with 8 bases between. Germline CDR1 GTSNPN, CDR2 SVGIG (reference sequence).